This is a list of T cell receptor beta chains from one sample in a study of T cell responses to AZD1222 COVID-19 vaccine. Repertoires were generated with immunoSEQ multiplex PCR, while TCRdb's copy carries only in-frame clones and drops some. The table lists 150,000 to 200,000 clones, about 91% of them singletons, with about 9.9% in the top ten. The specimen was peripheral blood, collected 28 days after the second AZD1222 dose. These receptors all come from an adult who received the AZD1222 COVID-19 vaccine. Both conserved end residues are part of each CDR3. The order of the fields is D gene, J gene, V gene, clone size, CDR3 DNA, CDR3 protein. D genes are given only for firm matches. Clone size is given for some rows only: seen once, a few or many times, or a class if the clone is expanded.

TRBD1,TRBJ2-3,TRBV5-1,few,TGCGCCAGCAGCTCGGGACAGGAGACAGATACGCAGTATTTT,CASSSGQETDTQYF
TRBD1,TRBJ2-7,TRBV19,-,TGTGCCAGTAGCGGTCGGACAGGGGGCTACGAGCAGTACTTC,CASSGRTGGYEQYF
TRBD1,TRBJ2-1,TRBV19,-,TGTGCCAGTAGTTCGGGACAGGCGAGCTCCTACAATGAGCAGTTCTTC,CASSSGQASSYNEQFF
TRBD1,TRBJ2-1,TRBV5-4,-,TGTGCCAGCAGCTTACAGGGGCATCTTGGCAATGAGCAGTTCTTC,CASSLQGHLGNEQFF
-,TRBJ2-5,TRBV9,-,TGTGCCAGCAGCCAAAACCCTCAGGGGAAGGAGACCCAGTACTTC,CASSQNPQGKETQYF
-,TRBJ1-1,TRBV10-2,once,TGCGCCAGCAGTGATAGACGAGACACTGAAGCTTTCTTT,CASSDRRDTEAFF
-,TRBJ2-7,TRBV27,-,TGTGCCAGCAGTTTAAGAGGGAGGAACGAGCAGTACTTC,CASSLRGRNEQYF
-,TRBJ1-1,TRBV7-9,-,TGTGCCAGCAGCTTCCGCCAGGGGCAGAACACTGAAGCTTTCTTT,CASSFRQGQNTEAFF
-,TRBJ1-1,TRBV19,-,TGTGCCAGTAGGGAGCGATTGAACACTGAAGCTTTCTTT,CASRERLNTEAFF
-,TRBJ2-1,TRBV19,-,TGTGCCAGTAGTATAAAGGCGGGGAAGATTAATGAGCAGTTCTTC,CASSIKAGKINEQFF
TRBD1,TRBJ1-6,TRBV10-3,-,TGTGCCATCAGTGGGACAGGGCAGAGTTCACCCCTCCACTTT,CAISGTGQSSPLHF
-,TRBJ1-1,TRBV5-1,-,TGCGCCAGCAGCCCCGGACACTCCACTGAAGCTTTCTTT,CASSPGHSTEAFF
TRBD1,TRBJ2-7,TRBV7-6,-,TGTGCCAGCAGCCGGGACAGCGCTACCTACGAGCAGTACTTC,CASSRDSATYEQYF
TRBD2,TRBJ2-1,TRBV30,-,TGTGCCTCTGAATCCGGGACTAGCGGGGCAAATGAGCAGTTCTTC,CASESGTSGANEQFF
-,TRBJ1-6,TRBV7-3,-,TGTGCCAGCAGCCGTTTTCCCCTCGGACAGTCAACCCCTTCACCCCTCCACTTT,CASSRFPLGQSTPSPLHF
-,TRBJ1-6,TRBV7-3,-,TGTGCCAGCAGCTCCTCGGGGGGAAAGAATTCACCCCTCCACTTT,CASSSSGGKNSPLHF
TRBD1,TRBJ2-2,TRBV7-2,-,TGTGCCAGCAGCTTGACAGGGGCCACCGGGGAGCTGTTTTTT,CASSLTGATGELFF
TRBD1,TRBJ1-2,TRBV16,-,TGTGCCAGCAGCCAGAGATTCGGGACAGATGGCTACACCTTC,CASSQRFGTDGYTF
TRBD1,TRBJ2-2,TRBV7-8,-,TGTGCCAGCAGCTCTAGACAGGGTAACACCGGGGAGCTGTTTTTT,CASSSRQGNTGELFF
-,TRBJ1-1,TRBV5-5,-,TGTGCCAGCAGCTCCGGGCCTTTCACTGAAGCTTTCTTT,CASSSGPFTEAFF
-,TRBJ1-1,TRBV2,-,TGTGCCAGCCTGATGCCAGGGGCCCTCATGAACACTGAAGCTTTCTTT,CASLMPGALMNTEAFF
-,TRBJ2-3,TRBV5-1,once,TGCGCCAGCAGCCCTGAATCTAGACTAGGCACAGATACGCAGTATTTT,CASSPESRLGTDTQYF
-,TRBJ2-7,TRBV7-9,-,TGTGCCAGCAGCCCTTCTGCAGTCTCCTACGAGCAGTACTTC,CASSPSAVSYEQYF
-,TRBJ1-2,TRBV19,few,TGTGCCAGTAGTAGTCAGGCTTACGACTATGGCTACACCTTC,CASSSQAYDYGYTF
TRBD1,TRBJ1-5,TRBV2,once,TGTGCCAGCAGAGAAACAGGGGATCGGAATCAGCCCCAGCATTTT,CASRETGDRNQPQHF
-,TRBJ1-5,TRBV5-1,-,TGCGCCAGCAGGGGGGGCGCCAATCAGCCCCAGCATTTT,CASRGGANQPQHF
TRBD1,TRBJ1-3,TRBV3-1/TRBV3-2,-,TGTGCCAGCAGCCTAATCGGGACAGTTAGTTCTGGAAACACCATATATTTT,CASSLIGTVSSGNTIYF
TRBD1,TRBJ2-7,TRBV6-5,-,TGTGCCAGCGCCGAGACAGGGAGAATTTACGAGCAGTACTTC,CASAETGRIYEQYF
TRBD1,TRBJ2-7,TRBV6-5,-,TGTGCCAGCAGTACAGGGGGCGTGCACGAGCAGTACTTC,CASSTGGVHEQYF
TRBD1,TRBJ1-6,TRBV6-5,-,TGTGCCAGCAACCAGGGGGATCCTTCACCCCTCCACTTT,CASNQGDPSPLHF
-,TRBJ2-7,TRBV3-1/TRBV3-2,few,TGTGCCAGCAGCCAACGCCCAGGACACCCCAGCTCCTACGAGCAGTACTTC,CASSQRPGHPSSYEQYF
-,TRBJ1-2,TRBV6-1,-,TGTGCCAGCAGTGAGGGGCCTAACTATGGCTACACCTTC,CASSEGPNYGYTF
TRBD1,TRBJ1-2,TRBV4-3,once,TGCGCCAGCAGAATGACAGGGGGCGGATTTTATGGCTACACCTTC,CASRMTGGGFYGYTF
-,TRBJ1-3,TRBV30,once,TGTGCCTGGAGGGGAGGAAACAAGAACACCATATATTTT,CAWRGGNKNTIYF
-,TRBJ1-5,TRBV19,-,TGTGCCAGTAGTATAGAGTTAGGGGGTGACGGCAATCAGCCCCAGCATTTT,CASSIELGGDGNQPQHF
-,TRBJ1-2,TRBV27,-,TGTGCCAGCATGTCGACACCACAATCCCCCCATGGCTACACCTTC,CASMSTPQSPHGYTF
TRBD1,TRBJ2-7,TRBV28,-,TGTGCCAGCAATACTATTGGGACAGGCCAGCCCTACGAGCAGTACTTC,CASNTIGTGQPYEQYF
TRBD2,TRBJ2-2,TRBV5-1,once,TGCGCCAGCAGCTTGGGAGTTCGACTAGCGGGGACGAACACCGGGGAGCTGTTTTTT,CASSLGVRLAGTNTGELFF
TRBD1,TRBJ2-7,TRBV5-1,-,TGCGCCAGCAGCTACACAGGGGTTGGAAGCTACGAGCAGTACTTC,CASSYTGVGSYEQYF
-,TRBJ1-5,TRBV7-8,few,TGTGCCAGCAGCTACGGACAGAGCAATCAGCCCCAGCATTTT,CASSYGQSNQPQHF
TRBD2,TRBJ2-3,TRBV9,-,TGTGCCAGCAGCGGAGGACTAGCGGGGGGTACTAGCACAGATACGCAGTATTTT,CASSGGLAGGTSTDTQYF
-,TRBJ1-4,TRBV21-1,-,TGTGCCAGCAGCAAAGCCTCTACGGACCCCAATGAAAAACTGTTTTTT,CASSKASTDPNEKLFF
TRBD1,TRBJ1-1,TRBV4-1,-,TGCGCCAGCAGCCACGGGACAGGGTATGAAGCTTTCTTT,CASSHGTGYEAFF
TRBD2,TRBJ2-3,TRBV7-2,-,TGTGCCAGCAGATTGGGGCTAGCGGGGGGTCTCACAGATACGCAGTATTTT,CASRLGLAGGLTDTQYF
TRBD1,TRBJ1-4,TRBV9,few,TGTGCCAGCAGCCCGCGTAGGGACAGGGAGGGGGTTGCAACTAATGAAAAACTGTTTTTT,CASSPRRDREGVATNEKLFF
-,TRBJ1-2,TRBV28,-,TGTGCCAGCAGTTTGGTTCTCAGGGTCTATGGCTACACCTTC,CASSLVLRVYGYTF
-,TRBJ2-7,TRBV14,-,TGTGCCAGCAGCCAAGATCTTTTCGGGGCCTCCTACGAGCAGTACTTC,CASSQDLFGASYEQYF
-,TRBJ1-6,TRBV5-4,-,TGTGCCAGCAGCTTGGACGGCAATTCACCCCTCCACTTT,CASSLDGNSPLHF
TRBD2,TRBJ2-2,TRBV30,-,TGTGCCTGGAAAGCGGGGACCGGGGAGCTGTTTTTT,CAWKAGTGELFF
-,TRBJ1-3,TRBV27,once,TGTGCCAGCAGTGCCGGACAGACTATGGGAAACACCATATATTTT,CASSAGQTMGNTIYF
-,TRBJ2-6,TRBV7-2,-,TGTGCCAGCAGCTTAGTCGGTGGGGCCAACGTCCTGACTTTC,CASSLVGGANVLTF
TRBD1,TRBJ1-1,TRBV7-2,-,TGTGCCAGCAGCTTAGCAACAGGGGCTAGGGGCACTGAAGCTTTCTTT,CASSLATGARGTEAFF
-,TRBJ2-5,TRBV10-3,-,TGTGCCATCAGTGATGTGAAGACCCAGTACTTC,CAISDVKTQYF